Sequencing of this TCR beta chain was carried out in a study of identical twins. Via MiXCR, TCRdb re-called the 5' RACE reads, giving one row per CDR3 protein. The data hold roughly 570,000 distinct CDR3 sequences, with just under 10% observed a single time. Germline lookup yields CDR1 LGHDT and CDR2 YNNKEL (reference sequence). CDR3 length: 15 amino acids. As regards this clonotype: At one of its ends the junction is not consistent with the germline gene, which may arise from a read error.

These same data were also listed under a study on yellow fever vaccine responses in identical twins.

V usage is TRBV3-1 and J usage is TRBJ2-1; tentative D call: TRBD2 (6 bases). Material: PBMCs. The receptor comes from a woman aged 18-29 years in good health. CDR3 nucleotides: TGCGCCACCACTTTCGGGAGCCTAGCACGGAATGAGCAGTTCTTC. Residues: CATTFGSLARNEQFF.